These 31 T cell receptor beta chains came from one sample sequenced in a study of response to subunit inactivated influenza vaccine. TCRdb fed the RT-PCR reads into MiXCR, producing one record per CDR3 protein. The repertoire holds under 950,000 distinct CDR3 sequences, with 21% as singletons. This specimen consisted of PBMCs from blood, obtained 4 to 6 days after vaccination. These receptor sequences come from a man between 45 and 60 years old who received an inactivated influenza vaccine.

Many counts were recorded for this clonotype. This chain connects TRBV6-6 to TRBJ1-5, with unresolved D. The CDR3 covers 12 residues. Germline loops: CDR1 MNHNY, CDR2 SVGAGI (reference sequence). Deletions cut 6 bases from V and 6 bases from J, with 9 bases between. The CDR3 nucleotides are TGTGCCAGCAGCCCCAGCGGTCAGCCCCAGCATTTT. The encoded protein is CASSPSGQPQHF.

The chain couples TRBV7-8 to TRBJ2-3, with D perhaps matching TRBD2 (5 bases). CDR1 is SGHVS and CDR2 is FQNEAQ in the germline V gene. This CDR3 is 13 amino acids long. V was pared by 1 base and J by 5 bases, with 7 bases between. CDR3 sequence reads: CASSLDREDTQYF. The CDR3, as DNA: TGTGCCAGCAGCTTAGACCGGGAAGATACGCAGTATTTT.

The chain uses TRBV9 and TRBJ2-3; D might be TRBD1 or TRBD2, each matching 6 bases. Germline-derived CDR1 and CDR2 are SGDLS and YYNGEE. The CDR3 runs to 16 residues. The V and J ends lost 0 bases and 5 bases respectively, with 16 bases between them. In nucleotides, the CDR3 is TGTGCCAGCAGCGTAGATTCGGGGGTAGGGGGAGATACGCAGTATTTT. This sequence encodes CASSVDSGVGGDTQYF.

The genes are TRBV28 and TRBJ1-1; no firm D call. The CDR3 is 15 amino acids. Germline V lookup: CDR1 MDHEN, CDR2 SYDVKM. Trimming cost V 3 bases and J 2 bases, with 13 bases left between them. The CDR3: CASSLSLQPNTEAFF. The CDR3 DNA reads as TGTGCCAGCAGTTTGAGTTTACAGCCTAACACTGAAGCTTTCTTT.

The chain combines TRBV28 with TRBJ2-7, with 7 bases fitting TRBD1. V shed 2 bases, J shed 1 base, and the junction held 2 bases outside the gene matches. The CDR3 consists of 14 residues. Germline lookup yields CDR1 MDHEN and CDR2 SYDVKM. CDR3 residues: CASSLVGQSYEQYF. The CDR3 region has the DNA TGTGCCAGCAGTTTAGTGGGACAGTCCTACGAGCAGTACTTC.

The DNA of the CDR3 is TGCAGTGCTAACGGGGAAATCACAGATACGCAGTATTTT. Protein product: CSANGEITDTQYF. The chain employs TRBV20-1 and TRBJ2-3; D is possibly TRBD2 (5 bases). Germline V gives CDR1 DFQATT, CDR2 SNEGSKA (reference sequence). Trimming pared 4 bases from V and 2 bases from J, leaving 10 bases between. This CDR3 contains 13 residues.

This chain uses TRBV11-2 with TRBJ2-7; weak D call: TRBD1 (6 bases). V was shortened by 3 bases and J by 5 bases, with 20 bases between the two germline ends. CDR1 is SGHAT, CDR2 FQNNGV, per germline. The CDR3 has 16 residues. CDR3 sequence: CASSLVKGGSRHEQYF. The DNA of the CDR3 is TGTGCCAGCAGCTTGGTTAAAGGGGGATCTCGCCACGAGCAGTACTTC.

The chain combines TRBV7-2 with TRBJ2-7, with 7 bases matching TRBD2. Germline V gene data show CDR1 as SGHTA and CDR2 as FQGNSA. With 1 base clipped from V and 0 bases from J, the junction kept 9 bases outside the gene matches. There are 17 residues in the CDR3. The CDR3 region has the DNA TGTGCCAGCAGCTTAGTGGCTAGCGGTTCTAGCTCCTACGAGCAGTACTTC. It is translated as CASSLVASGSSSYEQYF.

CDR3 amino acids: CASSQPFRQGETQYF. Here the CDR3 DNA reads TGTGCCAGCAGCCAACCCTTCCGGCAGGGAGAGACCCAGTACTTC. The genes are TRBV7-6 and TRBJ2-5; a weak D match, TRBD1 (5 bases). CDR1 is SGHVS and CDR2 is FNYEAQ in the germline V gene. Trimming stripped 5 bases from V and 4 bases from J, with 17 bases between. This CDR3 spans 15 amino acids.

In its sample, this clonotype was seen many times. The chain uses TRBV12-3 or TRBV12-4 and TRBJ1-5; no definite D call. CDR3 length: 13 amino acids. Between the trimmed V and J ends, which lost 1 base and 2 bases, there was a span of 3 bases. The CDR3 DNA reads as TGTGCCAGCAGTTTAGATCGCAATCAGCCCCAGCATTTT. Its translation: CASSLDRNQPQHF.

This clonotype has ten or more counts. CDR3 loop: CASRPGIQNIQYF. CDR3 DNA: TGTGCCAGCAGACCAGGGATCCAGAACATTCAGTACTTC. This chain connects TRBV6-1 to TRBJ2-4; D possibly corresponds to TRBD1 (5 bases). The CDR3 covers 13 residues. Between the trimmed V and J ends, which lost 6 bases and 7 bases, there was a span of 13 bases. Germline V gives CDR1 MNHNS, CDR2 SASEGT.

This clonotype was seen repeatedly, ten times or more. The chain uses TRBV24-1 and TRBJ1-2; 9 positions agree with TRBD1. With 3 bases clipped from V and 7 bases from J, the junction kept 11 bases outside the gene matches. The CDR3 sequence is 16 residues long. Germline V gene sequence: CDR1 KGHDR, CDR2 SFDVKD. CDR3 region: CATSDKTGTGWGGYTF. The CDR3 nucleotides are TGTGCCACCAGTGATAAAACCGGGACAGGGTGGGGTGGCTACACCTTC.

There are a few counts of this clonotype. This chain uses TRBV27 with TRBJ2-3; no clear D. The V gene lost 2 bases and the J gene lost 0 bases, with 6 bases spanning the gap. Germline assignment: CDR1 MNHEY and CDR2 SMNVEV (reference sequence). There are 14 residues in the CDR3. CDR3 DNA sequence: TGTGCCAGCAGTTTAAGAATGAGCACAGATACGCAGTATTTT. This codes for CASSLRMSTDTQYF.

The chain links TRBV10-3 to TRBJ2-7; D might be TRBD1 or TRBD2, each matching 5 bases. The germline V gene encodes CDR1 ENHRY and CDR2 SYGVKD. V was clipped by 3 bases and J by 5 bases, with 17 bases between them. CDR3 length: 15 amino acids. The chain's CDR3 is CAISESGPRRNEQYF. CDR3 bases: TGTGCCATCAGTGAATCGGGGCCGAGACGGAACGAGCAGTACTTC.

CDR3 DNA sequence: TGTGCCACCAGCAGAGATGACCTGTCAGGCTTGAACACTGAAGCTTTCTTT. Protein product: CATSRDDLSGLNTEAFF. The chain is built from TRBV15 and TRBJ1-1; no reliable D call. CDR3 length: 17 amino acids. CDR1 is LNHNV, CDR2 YYDKDF, per germline (reference sequence). With 0 bases removed from V and 0 bases from J, the gap between germline ends came to 14 bases.

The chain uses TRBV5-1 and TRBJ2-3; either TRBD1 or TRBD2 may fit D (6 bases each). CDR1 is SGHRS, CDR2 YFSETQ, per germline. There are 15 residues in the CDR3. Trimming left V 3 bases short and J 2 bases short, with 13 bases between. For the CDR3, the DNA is TGCGCCAGCAGCTCTGGCGGGACACACACAGATACGCAGTATTTT. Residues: CASSSGGTHTDTQYF.

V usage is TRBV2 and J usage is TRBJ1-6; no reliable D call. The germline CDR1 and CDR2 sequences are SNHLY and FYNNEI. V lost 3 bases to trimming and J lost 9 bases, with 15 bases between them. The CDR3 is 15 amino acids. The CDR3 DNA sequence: TGTGCCAGCAGTGACAAGGACTTACGGATTTCACCCCTCCACTTT. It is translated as CASSDKDLRISPLHF.

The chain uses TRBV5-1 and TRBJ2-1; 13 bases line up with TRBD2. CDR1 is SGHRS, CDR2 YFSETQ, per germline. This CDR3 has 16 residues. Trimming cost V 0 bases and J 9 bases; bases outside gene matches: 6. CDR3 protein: CASSLGTSGRGGEQFF. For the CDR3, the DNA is TGCGCCAGCAGCTTGGGTACTAGCGGGAGGGGCGGTGAGCAGTTCTTC.

CDR3 bases: TGTGCCAGCAGCTTAGAGCCAGGCCGGGGAGGGCCTTTGGGGGGGGAGACCCAGTACTTC. Translating it yields CASSLEPGRGGPLGGETQYF. The rearrangement uses TRBV7-8 and TRBJ2-5, with 7 bases matching TRBD2. The CDR3 loop spans 20 amino acids. The germline CDR1 and CDR2 sequences are SGHVS and FQNEAQ. Germline trimming cut 1 base from V and 5 bases from J; bases unmatched to any gene: 22. The full variable domain, with the rest looked up from reference TRBV7-8 and TRBJ2-5, is GAGVSQSPRYKVAKRGQDVALRCDPISGHVSLFWYQQALGQGPEFLTYFQNEAQLDKSGLPSDRFFAERPEGSVSTLKIQRTQQEDSAVYLCASSLEPGRGGPLGGETQYFGPGTRLLVL.

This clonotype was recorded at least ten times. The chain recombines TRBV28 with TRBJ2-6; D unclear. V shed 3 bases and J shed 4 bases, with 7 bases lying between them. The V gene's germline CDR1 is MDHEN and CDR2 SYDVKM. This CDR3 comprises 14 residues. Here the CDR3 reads CASSFHPGANVLTF. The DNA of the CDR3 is TGTGCCAGCAGTTTCCATCCCGGGGCCAACGTCCTGACTTTC.

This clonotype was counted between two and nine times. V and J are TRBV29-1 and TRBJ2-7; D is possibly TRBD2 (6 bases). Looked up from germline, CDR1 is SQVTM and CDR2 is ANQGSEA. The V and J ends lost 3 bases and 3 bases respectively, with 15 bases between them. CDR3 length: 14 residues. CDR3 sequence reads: CSVETEGGNYEQYF. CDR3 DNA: TGCAGCGTTGAGACCGAGGGAGGAAACTACGAGCAGTACTTC.

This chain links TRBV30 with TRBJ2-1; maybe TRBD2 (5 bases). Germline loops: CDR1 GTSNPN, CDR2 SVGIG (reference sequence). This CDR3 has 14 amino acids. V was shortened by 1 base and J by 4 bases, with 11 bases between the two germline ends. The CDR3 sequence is CAWSAGSLYNEQFF. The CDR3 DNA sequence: TGTGCCTGGAGTGCGGGGAGCCTATACAATGAGCAGTTCTTC.

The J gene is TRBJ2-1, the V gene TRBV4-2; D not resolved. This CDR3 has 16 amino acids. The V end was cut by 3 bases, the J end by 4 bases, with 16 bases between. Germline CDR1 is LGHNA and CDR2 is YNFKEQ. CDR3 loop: CASSQEHGAFYNEQFF. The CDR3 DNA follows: TGTGCCAGCAGCCAGGAACACGGAGCTTTTTACAATGAGCAGTTCTTC.

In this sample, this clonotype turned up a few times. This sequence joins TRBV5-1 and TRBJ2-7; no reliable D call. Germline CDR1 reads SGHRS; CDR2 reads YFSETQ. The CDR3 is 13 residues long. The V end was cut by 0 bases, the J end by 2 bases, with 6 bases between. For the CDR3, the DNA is TGCGCCAGCAGCTTGGACCAGGCCTACGAGCAGTACTTC. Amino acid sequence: CASSLDQAYEQYF.

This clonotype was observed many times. CDR3 sequence reads: CASSFGLAGGEQFF. DNA of the CDR3: TGTGCCAGCAGTTTCGGACTAGCCGGGGGTGAGCAGTTCTTC. V and J are TRBV12-3 or TRBV12-4 and TRBJ2-1, with 8 nucleotides matching TRBD2. The CDR3 is made up of 14 amino acids. J gave up 9 bases and V 3 bases, and 7 bases lay outside the gene matches.

CDR3 coding DNA: TGTGCCATCAGTGAGTCGGTCTCCGTCTACAATGAGCAGTTCTTC. Amino acid sequence: CAISESVSVYNEQFF. This rearrangement joins TRBV10-3 to TRBJ2-1, with no clear D. The CDR3 totals 15 residues. With 0 bases removed from V and 3 bases from J, the gap between germline ends came to 9 bases. The germline CDR1 and CDR2 sequences are ENHRY and SYGVKD.

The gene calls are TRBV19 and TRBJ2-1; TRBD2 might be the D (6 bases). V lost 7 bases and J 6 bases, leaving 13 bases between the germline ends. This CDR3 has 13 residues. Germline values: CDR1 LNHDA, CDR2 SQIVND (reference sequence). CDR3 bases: TGTGCCAGTACGGGAGAAACATCCAATGAGCAGTTCTTC. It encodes CASTGETSNEQFF.

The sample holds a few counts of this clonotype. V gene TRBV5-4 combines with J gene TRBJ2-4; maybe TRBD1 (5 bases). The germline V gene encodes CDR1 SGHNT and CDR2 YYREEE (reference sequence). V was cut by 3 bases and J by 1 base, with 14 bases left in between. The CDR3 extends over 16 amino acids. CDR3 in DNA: TGTGCCAGCAGCTCCCGGACACCTGAGGCCAAAAACATTCAGTACTTC. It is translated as CASSSRTPEAKNIQYF.

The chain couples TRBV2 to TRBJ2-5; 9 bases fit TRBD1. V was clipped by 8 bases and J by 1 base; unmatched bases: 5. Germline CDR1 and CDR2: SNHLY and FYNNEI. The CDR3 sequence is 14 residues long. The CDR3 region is CASLRTGVQETQYF. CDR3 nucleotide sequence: TGTGCCAGCCTCAGGACAGGGGTCCAAGAGACCCAGTACTTC.

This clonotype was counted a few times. The CDR3 here is CASGRGLANEKLFF. CDR3 DNA sequence: TGTGCCAGCGGAAGGGGGTTGGCTAATGAAAAACTGTTTTTT. This chain uses TRBV27 with TRBJ1-4; tentatively, D is TRBD1 (6 bases). Trimming took off 8 bases at V and 3 bases at J, with 13 bases between the two ends. CDR1 is MNHEY and CDR2 is SMNVEV in the germline V gene (reference sequence). The CDR3 is 14 residues long.

The CDR3 DNA reads as TGTGCCAGCAGCCATACCCGGACAGCAAGTGGCAACACCATATATTTT. Protein sequence: CASSHTRTASGNTIYF. The chain joins TRBV5-5 to TRBJ1-3; possible D gene TRBD1, 6 bases. Germline V gene lookup returns CDR1 SGHKS and CDR2 YYEKEE (reference sequence). The ends were cut back, 4 bases at V and 7 bases at J, with 21 bases in the middle. The CDR3 is made up of 16 amino acids.